Listed here are 27 T cell receptor beta chains from one sample, sequenced in a study of siplizumab effects on memory and regulatory T cells. This table comes from immunoSEQ multiplex PCR, and its TCRdb copy is limited to in-frame clones, with some not included. The data show about 97,000 clones, about 93% seen once. Input material: CD4+ T cells sorted from blood. These receptors originate from a human donor in good health.

The rearrangement links TRBV11-2 to TRBJ2-1; 8 bases line up with TRBD2. Germline V CDR1 and CDR2: SGHAT, FQNNGV. The length of the CDR3 is 17 residues. V trimming: 0 bases; J trimming: 7 bases; junction bases outside the gene matches: 11. The CDR3 coding sequence is TGTGCCAGCAGCTTAGATTGGACGGGAGGGAGGGGGAATGAGCAGTTCTTC. This encodes CASSLDWTGGRGNEQFF.

The J gene is TRBJ2-5, the V gene TRBV30; 10 bases map to TRBD1. V lost 5 bases, J lost 4 bases, and 10 bases stayed unmatched. This CDR3 is 15 amino acids long. Germline V lookup: CDR1 GTSNPN, CDR2 SVGIG (reference sequence). CDR3 region: CAWAQTGGRLETQYF. The DNA of the CDR3 is TGTGCCTGGGCCCAGACAGGGGGCAGGTTAGAGACCCAGTACTTC.

There are a few counts of this clone. The gene calls are TRBV28 and TRBJ1-5; no clear D. Germline V gene data show CDR1 as MDHEN and CDR2 as SYDVKM. The CDR3 length is 14 residues. The germline V and J ends were trimmed by 4 bases and 3 bases, with 10 bases remaining between them. The CDR3 reads CASSSWTLNQPQHF. The CDR3 region has the DNA TGTGCCAGCAGTTCGTGGACTCTCAATCAGCCCCAGCATTTT. The full variable domain, rest sourced from reference TRBV28 and TRBJ1-5, is DVKVTQSSRYLVKRTGEKVFLECVQDMDHENMFWYRQDPGLGLRLIYFSYDVKMKEKGDIPEGYSVSREKKERFSLILESASTNQTSMYLCASSSWTLNQPQHFGDGTRLSIL.

This clone appeared once. The chain carries TRBV2 and TRBJ1-5; D gene unclear. This CDR3 spans 23 amino acids. V was clipped by 4 bases and J by 0 bases, with 34 bases between them. CDR1 and CDR2 from the germline V gene are SNHLY and FYNNEI. CDR3 region: CASSGSRQFFLNKARYSNQPQHF. The CDR3 bases are TGTGCCAGCAGTGGGAGCAGACAATTCTTCCTCAATAAGGCTCGGTATAGCAATCAGCCCCAGCATTTT.

This clone was seen more than once but under ten times. The V gene is TRBV7-9, the J gene TRBJ1-1; D call uncertain. In germline, CDR1 is SEHNR, CDR2 FQNEAQ (reference sequence). The CDR3 has 14 residues. The germline V and J ends were trimmed by 5 bases and 5 bases, with 15 bases remaining between them. This CDR3 reads CASSQSSGRTEAFF. Here the CDR3 DNA reads TGTGCCAGCAGCCAATCGTCCGGACGGACTGAAGCTTTCTTT.

For the CDR3, the DNA is TGTGCCAGCAGTGGGACTAGTTCACAGTACTTC. Amino acids: CASSGTSSQYF. The genes are TRBV6-1 and TRBJ2-7, with 7 bases that match TRBD2. J was trimmed by 10 bases and V by 4 bases; bases with no gene match: 4. Germline CDR1 is MNHNS and CDR2 is SASEGT. This CDR3 region has 11 residues.

This chain links TRBV4-2 with TRBJ2-7; D is ambiguous. Germline CDR1 reads LGHNA; CDR2 reads YNFKEQ. The CDR3 extends over 12 amino acids. V was trimmed by 0 bases and J by 6 bases, leaving 6 bases between them. CDR3 sequence reads: CASSQDGREQYF. The DNA for the CDR3 is TGTGCCAGCAGCCAAGATGGCCGCGAGCAGTACTTC.

The chain links TRBV7-9 to TRBJ1-4, with 11 bases fitting TRBD1. The germline V gene has CDR1 SEHNR and CDR2 FQNEAQ (reference sequence). V was pared by 5 bases and J by 8 bases, with 13 bases of the junction left unmatched. The CDR3 consists of 17 residues. The CDR3 DNA follows: TGTGCCAGCAGCCCCAAGGACAGGGGGCGCGGGATGGAAAAACTGTTTTTT. Amino acids: CASSPKDRGRGMEKLFF.

CDR3 sequence reads: CAWSAWLGKVTEAFF. The CDR3 region has the DNA TGTGCCTGGAGTGCCTGGCTTGGGAAGGTCACTGAAGCTTTCTTT. This chain links TRBV30 with TRBJ1-1; D is undetermined. CDR3 length: 15 residues. Germline assignment: CDR1 GTSNPN and CDR2 SVGIG (reference sequence). V was clipped by 1 base and J by 4 bases, with 16 bases between them.

This chain uses TRBV28 with TRBJ1-4, with D possibly TRBD1 on 6 matching bases. From germline, CDR1 is MDHEN and CDR2 SYDVKM. V was shortened by 6 bases and J by 7 bases, with 12 bases between the two germline ends. The CDR3 has 13 amino acids. CDR3 DNA: TGTGCCAGCAGCGGACAGCCGCGTGAAAAACTGTTTTTT. It specifies CASSGQPREKLFF.

V is TRBV4-1 and J is TRBJ2-6, with D perhaps TRBD2 (6 bases). There are 16 residues in the CDR3. Trimming shortened V by 0 bases and J by 3 bases, and 9 bases separated the two germline ends. The germline gives CDR1 MGHRA, CDR2 YSYEKL. Written as DNA, the CDR3 is TGCGCCAGCAGCCAAGACCGGGAGCTTGGGGCCAACGTCCTGACTTTC. Translating gives CASSQDRELGANVLTF.

In this sample, this clone turned up once. The chain is built from TRBV21-1 and TRBJ1-1; TRBD1 was called by the table and not checked on the DNA. TRBV21-1 constitutes a pseudogene. The CDR3 length is 15 residues. CDR3 amino acids: CASSKGEGGNTEAFF. In DNA, the CDR3 is TGTGCCAGCAGCAAAGGAGAAGGGGGCAACACTGAAGCTTTCTTT.

The chain links TRBV11-1 to TRBJ2-7, with TRBD1 matching over 7 bases. CDR1 is SGHAT and CDR2 is FQDESV in the germline V gene (reference sequence). This CDR3 region has 16 residues. The ends lost 5 bases at V and 5 bases at J; junction bases unmatched: 15. DNA for the CDR3: TGTGCCAGCAGCGCTGGACAGGCGGACCAACAGGACGAGCAGTACTTC. Translation: CASSAGQADQQDEQYF.

The rearrangement uses TRBV29-1 and TRBJ2-7, with 10 bases matching TRBD1. This CDR3 is 15 amino acids long. V shed 1 base and J 4 bases; nucleotides not matched to a gene: 7. Germline CDR1 SQVTM, CDR2 ANQGSEA. CDR3 in amino acids: CSVEVGGQGGYEQYF. The CDR3 DNA is TGCAGCGTTGAAGTGGGTGGACAGGGGGGATACGAGCAGTACTTC.

The chain uses TRBV30 and TRBJ2-5; 13 nucleotides agree with TRBD2. The V gene end was trimmed by 5 bases and the J gene end by 4 bases; junction bases not matched to a gene: 4. The CDR3 length is 14 residues. The germline gives CDR1 GTSNPN, CDR2 SVGIG (reference sequence). CDR3: CAWRLAGGLETQYF. Written as DNA, the CDR3 is TGTGCCTGGCGACTAGCGGGAGGTTTAGAGACCCAGTACTTC. Full variable domain (missing parts from reference TRBV30 and TRBJ2-5): SQTIHQWPATLVQPVGSPLSLECTVEGTSNPNLYWYRQAAGRGLQLLFYSVGIGQISSEVPQNLSASRPQDRQFILSSKKLLLSDSGFYLCAWRLAGGLETQYFGPGTRLLVL.

The V call is TRBV7-2, the J call TRBJ2-7; 9 bases are a match to TRBD2. CDR1 is SGHTA and CDR2 is FQGNSA in the germline V gene. Trimming took 3 bases from V and 4 from J; bases not matched to a gene: 4. The CDR3 spans 14 residues. As DNA, the CDR3 is TGTGCCAGCAGCTTGGGACTAGCCTTATACGAGCAGTACTTC. Its protein is CASSLGLALYEQYF.

This sequence joins TRBV9 and TRBJ1-3; unclear D gene. Looked up from germline, CDR1 is SGDLS and CDR2 is YYNGEE. V lost 3 bases to trimming and J lost 0 bases, with 10 bases between them. CDR3 length: 15 amino acids. The CDR3 loop reads CASSGGRNSGNTIYF. CDR3 nucleotide sequence: TGTGCCAGCAGCGGCGGACGCAACTCTGGAAACACCATATATTTT.

The V call is TRBV29-1, the J call TRBJ1-1, with D hard to call. CDR3 length: 13 residues. The V gene lost 8 bases and the J gene lost 5 bases, with 18 bases spanning the gap. CDR1 SQVTM and CDR2 ANQGSEA come from the germline V gene. CDR3: CSFAAQFWTEAFF. CDR3 nucleotides: TGCAGCTTCGCGGCACAGTTTTGGACTGAAGCTTTCTTT.

The J gene is TRBJ1-1, the V gene TRBV10-3; tentative D call: TRBD1 (6 bases). Per the germline V gene, CDR1 is ENHRY and CDR2 is SYGVKD. Trimming left V 7 bases short and J 1 base short, with 13 bases between. The CDR3 runs to 14 residues. CDR3: CAINRVGTNTEAFF. The CDR3 coding sequence is TGTGCCATCAACAGGGTAGGGACGAACACTGAAGCTTTCTTT.

The chain joins TRBV5-6 to TRBJ2-2; D remains unclear. Trimming took 0 bases from V and 3 from J, leaving 9 bases between them. The CDR3 consists of 15 residues. Germline-derived CDR1 and CDR2 are SGHDT and YYEEEE. CDR3: CASSLGFIDTGELFF. The DNA of the CDR3 is TGTGCCAGCAGCTTGGGTTTTATCGACACCGGGGAGCTGTTTTTT.

This sequence joins TRBV2 and TRBJ2-7; 9 positions match TRBD2. The CDR3 is 17 residues long. In germline, CDR1 is SNHLY, CDR2 FYNNEI. Trimming removed 7 bases from V and 6 bases from J; junction bases left unmatched: 19. The CDR3 bases are TGTGCCAGCAAGGAATCTGCGGGAGGGCTTCGGTTCGGCGAGCAGTACTTC. Translation gives CASKESAGGLRFGEQYF.

The V call is TRBV30, the J call TRBJ2-5; D unresolved. Looked up from germline, CDR1 is GTSNPN and CDR2 is SVGIG (reference sequence). V was cut by 0 bases and J by 5 bases, with 19 bases left in between. The CDR3 sequence is 16 residues long. The DNA of the CDR3 is TGTGCCTGGAGTGTACAGAGGACGGTCGGCTTGGAGACCCAGTACTTC. Its protein product is CAWSVQRTVGLETQYF. Supplemented by reference TRBV30 and TRBJ2-5, the full variable domain reads SQTIHQWPATLVQPVGSPLSLECTVEGTSNPNLYWYRQAAGRGLQLLFYSVGIGQISSEVPQNLSASRPQDRQFILSSKKLLLSDSGFYLCAWSVQRTVGLETQYFGPGTRLLVL.

This clone was seen more than once but under ten times. The rearrangement uses TRBV7-9 and TRBJ1-5; perhaps TRBD1 as D (5 bases). Looked up from germline, CDR1 is SEHNR and CDR2 is FQNEAQ (reference sequence). Deletions cut 4 bases from V and 3 bases from J, with 10 bases between. The CDR3 loop spans 14 amino acids. CDR3 coding DNA: TGTGCCAGCAGCTCACCAGGGTTCAATCAGCCCCAGCATTTT. Amino acid sequence: CASSSPGFNQPQHF.

This clone was recorded once. The chain employs TRBV7-2 and TRBJ2-5, with 10 bases matching TRBD2. The CDR3 loop spans 18 amino acids. Per the germline V gene, CDR1 is SGHTA and CDR2 is FQGNSA. Trimming at V came to 5 bases and at J to 3 bases, leaving 15 bases not matched to a gene. Here the CDR3 reads CASSPGLLAGEAKETQYF. CDR3 nucleotide sequence: TGTGCCAGCAGCCCCGGCCTCCTAGCGGGAGAAGCTAAAGAGACCCAGTACTTC.

CDR3 bases: TGCGCCAGCACCAACTTAGGGGCAGGGGATGAGCAGTTCTTC. Amino acids: CASTNLGAGDEQFF. This chain joins TRBV4-1 and TRBJ2-1; possible D gene TRBD1, 6 bases. V dropped 7 bases and J dropped 8 bases, with 18 bases sitting between them. Germline assignment: CDR1 MGHRA and CDR2 YSYEKL. The CDR3 is 14 amino acids.

V gene TRBV19 combines with J gene TRBJ2-7, with unresolved D. Germline V CDR1 and CDR2: LNHDA, SQIVND (reference sequence). The CDR3 is 13 amino acids. Between the trimmed V and J ends, which lost 3 bases and 4 bases, there was a span of 10 bases. CDR3 protein: CASSIRVSYEQYF. CDR3 coding DNA: TGTGCCAGTAGTATTCGGGTTAGTTACGAGCAGTACTTC.

V gene TRBV10-3 combines with J gene TRBJ2-3, with D maybe TRBD1 (9 bases). The germline V gene has CDR1 ENHRY and CDR2 SYGVKD. V was pared by 5 bases and J by 4 bases, with 22 bases between. The CDR3 covers 17 residues. CDR3 sequence reads: CAISSTGGGLAADTQYF. The CDR3 region has the DNA TGTGCCATCAGTTCGACAGGGGGTGGACTAGCAGCAGATACGCAGTATTTT.